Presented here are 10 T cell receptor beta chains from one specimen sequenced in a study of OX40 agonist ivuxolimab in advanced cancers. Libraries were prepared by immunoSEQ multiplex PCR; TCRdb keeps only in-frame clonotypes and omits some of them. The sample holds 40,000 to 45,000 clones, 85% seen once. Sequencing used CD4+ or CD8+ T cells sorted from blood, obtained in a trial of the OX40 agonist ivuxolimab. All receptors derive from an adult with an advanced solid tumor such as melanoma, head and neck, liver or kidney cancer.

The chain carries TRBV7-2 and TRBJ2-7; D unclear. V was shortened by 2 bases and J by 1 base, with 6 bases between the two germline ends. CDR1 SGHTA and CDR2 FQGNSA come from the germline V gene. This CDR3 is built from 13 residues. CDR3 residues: CASSLTLSYEQYF. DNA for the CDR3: TGTGCCAGCAGCTTAACTCTTTCCTACGAGCAGTACTTC.

The CDR3 sequence: CAWGDPGQTWNRVGDYGYTF. Written as DNA, the CDR3 is TGTGCCTGGGGAGATCCGGGACAGACATGGAATAGGGTGGGTGACTATGGCTACACCTTC. The chain recombines TRBV30 with TRBJ1-2, with 7 bases identical to TRBD1. Germline trimming cut 5 bases from V and 3 bases from J; bases unmatched to any gene: 27. The CDR3 is made up of 20 amino acids. Germline values: CDR1 GTSNPN, CDR2 SVGIG (reference sequence).

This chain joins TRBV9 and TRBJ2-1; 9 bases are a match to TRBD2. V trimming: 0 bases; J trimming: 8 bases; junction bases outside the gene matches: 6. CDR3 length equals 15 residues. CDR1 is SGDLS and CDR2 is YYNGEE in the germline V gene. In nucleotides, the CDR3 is TGTGCCAGCAGCGTAGCCGGGACTAGCCTCCATGAGCAGTTCTTC. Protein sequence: CASSVAGTSLHEQFF.

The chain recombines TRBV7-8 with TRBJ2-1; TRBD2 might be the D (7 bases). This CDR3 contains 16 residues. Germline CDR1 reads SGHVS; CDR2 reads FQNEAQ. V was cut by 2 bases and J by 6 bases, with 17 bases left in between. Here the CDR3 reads CASSLLVRGGPNEQFF. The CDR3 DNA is TGTGCCAGCAGCTTACTAGTGAGGGGGGGCCCCAATGAGCAGTTCTTC. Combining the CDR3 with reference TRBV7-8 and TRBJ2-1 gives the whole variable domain GAGVSQSPRYKVAKRGQDVALRCDPISGHVSLFWYQQALGQGPEFLTYFQNEAQLDKSGLPSDRFFAERPEGSVSTLKIQRTQQEDSAVYLCASSLLVRGGPNEQFFGPGTRLTVL.

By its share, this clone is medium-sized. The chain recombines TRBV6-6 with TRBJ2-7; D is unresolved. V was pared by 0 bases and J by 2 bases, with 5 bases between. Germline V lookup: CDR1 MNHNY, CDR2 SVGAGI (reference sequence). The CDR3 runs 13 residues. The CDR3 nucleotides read TGTGCCAGCAGTTACTCGATAGCCTACGAGCAGTACTTC. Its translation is CASSYSIAYEQYF.

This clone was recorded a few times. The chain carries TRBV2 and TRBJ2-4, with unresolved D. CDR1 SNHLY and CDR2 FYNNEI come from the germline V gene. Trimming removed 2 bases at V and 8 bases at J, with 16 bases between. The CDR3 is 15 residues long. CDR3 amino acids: CASSEFFAVTDIQYF. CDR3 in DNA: TGTGCCAGCAGTGAATTCTTTGCAGTCACGGACATTCAGTACTTC. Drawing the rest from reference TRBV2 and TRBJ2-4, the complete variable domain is EPEVTQTPSHQVTQMGQEVILRCVPISNHLYFYWYRQILGQKVEFLVSFYNNEISEKSEIFDDQFSVERPDGSNFTLKIRSTKLEDSAMYFCASSEFFAVTDIQYFGAGTRLSVL.

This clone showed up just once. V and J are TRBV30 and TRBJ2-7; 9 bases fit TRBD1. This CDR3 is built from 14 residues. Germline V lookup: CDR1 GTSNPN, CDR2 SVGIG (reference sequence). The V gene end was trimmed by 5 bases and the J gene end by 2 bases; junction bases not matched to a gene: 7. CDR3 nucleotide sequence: TGTGCCTGGGGGGGGGACAGGGATGCCTACGAGCAGTACTTC. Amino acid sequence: CAWGGDRDAYEQYF.

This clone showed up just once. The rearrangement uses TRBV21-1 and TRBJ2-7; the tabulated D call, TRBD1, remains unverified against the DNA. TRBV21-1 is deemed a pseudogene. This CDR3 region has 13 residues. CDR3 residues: CARPGQGADEQYF. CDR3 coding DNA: TGTGCCAGACCGGGACAGGGGGCAGACGAGCAGTACTTC.

The CDR3 spells CASSARGNTIYF. In DNA form, the CDR3 reads TGTGCCAGCAGCGCGCGGGGAAACACCATATATTTT. This sequence joins TRBV9 and TRBJ1-3, with D hard to call. This CDR3 contains 12 residues. In germline, CDR1 is SGDLS, CDR2 YYNGEE. Trimming stripped 3 bases from V and 4 bases from J, with 5 bases between. Variable domain in full (rest from reference TRBV9 and TRBJ1-3): DSGVTQTPKHLITATGQRVTLRCSPRSGDLSVYWYQQSLDQGLQFLIQYYNGEERAKGNILERFSAQQFPDLHSELNLSSLELGDSALYFCASSARGNTIYFGEGSWLTVV.

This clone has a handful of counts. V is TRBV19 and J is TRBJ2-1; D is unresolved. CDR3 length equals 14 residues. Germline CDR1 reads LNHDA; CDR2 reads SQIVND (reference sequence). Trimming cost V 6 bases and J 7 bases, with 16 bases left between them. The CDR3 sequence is CASRVALTRNEQFF. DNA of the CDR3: TGTGCCAGTAGGGTGGCTCTTACGAGGAATGAGCAGTTCTTC.